A selection of T cell receptor beta chains follows, all from one sample in a study of identical twins. TCRdb analysed the 5' RACE reads with MiXCR anew, one entry per CDR3 protein. The data show under 900,000 distinct CDR3 sequences, roughly 18% seen once. The same sample was also used in a study of T cells expressing NK-cell markers.

Specimen: PBMCs. These TCRs come from a young woman in good health. Each CDR3 is given with its conserved first and last residue. Each record gives: J gene, clone size, V gene, D gene, CDR3 protein, CDR3 DNA. A D gene is named only where the DNA matches it firmly. Size tells how often a clone was seen (once, few, many) or the class of an expanded clone, and some rows leave it out.

>TRBJ2-7|many|TRBV12-3/TRBV12-4|TRBD2
CASSLAGVVFYEQYF
TGTGCCAGCAGCCTAGCGGGAGTTGTCTTTTACGAGCAGTACTTC
>TRBJ1-2|many|TRBV5-1|NA
CASSLGHDYGYTF
TGCGCCAGCAGCTTGGGACACGACTATGGCTACACCTTC
>TRBJ2-7|few|TRBV7-2|NA
CASSLAQRGYEQYF
TGTGCCAGCAGCTTAGCTCAACGGGGATACGAGCAGTACTTC
>TRBJ2-1|NA|TRBV10-3|TRBD2
CAISPSGGFLDNEQFF
TGTGCCATCTCCCCTAGCGGGGGGTTTCTAGACAATGAGCAGTTCTTC
>TRBJ1-2|once|TRBV14|NA
CASSQSSLQGAGGYTF
TGTGCCAGCAGCCAATCATCCTTGCAGGGAGCGGGTGGCTACACCTTC
>TRBJ2-7|NA|TRBV12-3/TRBV12-4|NA
CASSPLMMSSYEQYF
TGTGCCAGCAGCCCCCTGATGATGAGCTCCTACGAGCAGTACTTC
>TRBJ1-2|few|TRBV10-3|NA
CAISERQETNYGYTF
TGTGCCATCAGTGAAAGGCAGGAGACTAACTATGGCTACACCTTC
>TRBJ2-1|few|TRBV12-3/TRBV12-4|TRBD2
CASSLPGDRAGVLNEQFF
TGTGCCAGCAGTTTGCCAGGCGACCGGGCGGGAGTGCTCAATGAGCAGTTCTTC
>TRBJ2-3|many|TRBV12-3/TRBV12-4|NA
CASSSGDGDTQYF
TGTGCCAGCAGTTCCGGGGATGGAGATACGCAGTATTTT
>TRBJ2-7|few|TRBV20-1|TRBD2
CSARGLAGAQYF
TGCAGTGCAAGAGGACTAGCGGGTGCGCAGTACTTC
>TRBJ2-1|NA|TRBV5-1|NA
CASRRDLGNNEQFF
TGCGCCAGCCGCAGAGACCTGGGGAACAATGAGCAGTTCTTC
>TRBJ2-1|NA|TRBV11-2|TRBD2
CASSFSSLAGNEQFF
TGTGCCAGCAGCTTCAGTTCGCTAGCGGGCAATGAGCAGTTCTTC
>TRBJ1-1|few|TRBV13|NA
CASSQWKNTEAFF
TGTGCCAGCAGCCAATGGAAGAACACTGAAGCTTTCTTT
>TRBJ2-7|NA|TRBV29-1|TRBD1
CSVEEGTGGYEQYF
TGCAGCGTTGAAGAAGGGACAGGGGGCTACGAGCAGTACTTC
>TRBJ1-1|few|TRBV25-1|NA
CASSEHQGGAAFF
TGTGCCAGCAGTGAACATCAGGGAGGTGCGGCTTTCTTT
>TRBJ1-1|NA|TRBV2|NA
CASRGGGREAFF
TGTGCCAGCAGGGGGGGAGGAAGGGAAGCTTTCTTT
>TRBJ2-1|NA|TRBV10-3|NA
CAISEGTTGNEQFF
TGTGCCATCAGTGAAGGGACCACGGGGAATGAGCAGTTCTTC
>TRBJ1-4|few|TRBV12-3/TRBV12-4|NA
CASSFSEKLFF
TGTGCCAGCAGTTTCAGTGAAAAACTGTTTTTT
>TRBJ2-1|NA|TRBV12-3/TRBV12-4|NA
CASSFPRGEQFF
TGTGCCAGCAGTTTTCCGCGCGGCGAGCAGTTCTTC
>TRBJ2-5|NA|TRBV20-1|NA
CSAHTRLRQETQYF
TGCAGTGCCCACACTCGACTACGCCAAGAGACCCAGTACTTC
>TRBJ2-1|NA|TRBV12-1|NA
CASSLRGGEEGEQFF
TGTGCCAGCAGCTTGCGCGGGGGAGAAGAGGGTGAGCAGTTCTTC
>TRBJ2-3|few|TRBV20-1|TRBD2
CSAPTSGGDTQYF
TGCAGTGCCCCGACTAGCGGGGGAGATACGCAGTATTTT
>TRBJ2-1|NA|TRBV29-1|TRBD2
CSVEGLAVEQFF
TGCAGCGTTGAAGGACTAGCGGTTGAGCAGTTCTTC
>TRBJ2-3|few|TRBV7-2|NA
CASSPMSADTQYF
TGTGCCAGCAGCCCCATGTCGGCAGATACGCAGTATTTT
>TRBJ2-3|NA|TRBV30|NA
CAWSKTPTQYF
TGTGCCTGGAGCAAGACACCTACGCAGTATTTT
>TRBJ2-7|NA|TRBV20-1|NA
CSAPPPASSYEQYF
TGCAGTGCTCCTCCCCCCGCCAGCTCCTACGAGCAGTACTTC
>TRBJ2-5|many|TRBV7-2|NA
CASSLGPEGQETQYF
TGTGCCAGCAGCTTAGGCCCTGAGGGGCAAGAGACCCAGTACTTC
>TRBJ1-2|NA|TRBV28|NA
CASSPPQWGSGYTF
TGTGCCAGCAGTCCCCCTCAGTGGGGGTCTGGCTACACCTTC
>TRBJ2-1|NA|TRBV7-2|TRBD2
CASSSSGSIYNEQFF
TGTGCCAGCAGCTCTAGCGGGAGTATTTACAATGAGCAGTTCTTC
>TRBJ2-1|few|TRBV14|TRBD2
CASSSWTSGANEQFF
TGTGCCAGCAGCTCTTGGACTAGCGGAGCTAATGAGCAGTTCTTC
>TRBJ2-3|NA|TRBV30|NA
CAWDRDRGENTQYF
TGTGCCTGGGACCGGGACCGTGGTGAAAATACGCAGTATTTT
>TRBJ2-3|few|TRBV7-2|NA
CASSPRSRGGTDTQYF
TGTGCCAGCAGCCCGCGTTCGCGGGGTGGCACAGATACGCAGTATTTT
>TRBJ2-1|NA|TRBV27|NA
CASVGFYNEQFF
TGTGCCAGCGTTGGTTTTTACAATGAGCAGTTCTTC
>TRBJ2-7|NA|TRBV6-5|TRBD2
CASSSRERVYEQYF
TGTGCCAGCAGTTCGCGGGAGCGTGTCTACGAGCAGTACTTC
>TRBJ2-1|NA|TRBV7-7|TRBD2
CASSLEPSGPVGDEQFF
TGTGCCAGCAGCTTAGAGCCTAGCGGGCCAGTAGGGGATGAGCAGTTCTTC
>TRBJ2-3|few|TRBV10-3|NA
CAISVTNSDTQYF
TGTGCCATCAGTGTGACCAATTCAGATACGCAGTATTTT
>TRBJ1-1|many|TRBV12-3/TRBV12-4|NA
CASRPTGGNTEAFF
TGTGCCAGCAGACCGACAGGCGGGAACACTGAAGCTTTCTTT
>TRBJ1-2|NA|TRBV24-1|NA
CATSDLSTMGTGYTF
TGTGCCACCAGTGATTTGTCGACAATGGGGACTGGCTACACCTTC
>TRBJ2-7|few|TRBV10-3|NA
CAISESSWGSPAHYEQYF
TGTGCCATCAGTGAGTCGAGTTGGGGCAGCCCCGCACACTACGAGCAGTACTTC
>TRBJ2-3|NA|TRBV4-3|TRBD2
CASSQDSFGGEDADTQYF
TGCGCCAGCAGCCAAGATTCCTTCGGGGGGGAGGACGCAGATACGCAGTATTTT
>TRBJ2-5|few|TRBV10-3|TRBD1
CATGQGAKETQYF
TGTGCCACCGGACAGGGGGCGAAAGAGACCCAGTACTTC
>TRBJ2-5|NA|TRBV21-1|NA
CASTRGRGGQETQYF
TGTGCCAGTACCCGCGGCCGTGGGGGTCAAGAGACCCAGTACTTC
>TRBJ2-7|NA|TRBV20-1|TRBD1
CSADPGWGQGAYEQYF
TGCAGTGCTGATCCGGGGTGGGGACAGGGGGCCTACGAGCAGTACTTC
>TRBJ2-3|NA|TRBV27|TRBD1
CASSLSVGGVTDTQYF
TGTGCCAGCAGTTTATCGGTAGGGGGCGTTACAGATACGCAGTATTTT
>TRBJ1-5|NA|TRBV6-2/TRBV6-3|NA
CASSYLDRTSNQPQHF
TGTGCCAGCAGTTACCTTGACAGGACTTCCAATCAGCCCCAGCATTTT
>TRBJ2-2|NA|TRBV30|NA
CAWSTGVETGELFF
TGTGCCTGGAGTACGGGAGTGGAGACCGGGGAGCTGTTTTTT
>TRBJ1-1|NA|TRBV6-2/TRBV6-3|NA
CASTSRGAPPEAFF
TGTGCCAGCACCAGCCGGGGGGCACCTCCTGAAGCTTTCTTT
>TRBJ2-3|NA|TRBV15|NA
CATSRDRFTDTQYF
TGTGCCACCAGCAGAGATCGCTTCACAGATACGCAGTATTTT
>TRBJ1-1|few|TRBV7-9|NA
CASSSPVGGDEAFF
TGTGCCAGCAGTTCTCCGGTGGGGGGAGATGAAGCTTTCTTT
>TRBJ2-1|many|TRBV6-1|TRBD2
CASVVTSGSYNEQFF
TGTGCCAGCGTCGTAACTAGCGGCTCCTACAATGAGCAGTTCTTC
>TRBJ1-1|NA|TRBV5-1|NA
CASSPNRVEGEAFF
TGCGCCAGCAGCCCGAACAGGGTGGAGGGTGAAGCTTTCTTT
>TRBJ1-4|few|TRBV7-9|NA
CASSTYRAMGEKLFF
TGTGCCAGCAGTACCTACAGGGCGATGGGGGAAAAACTGTTTTTT
>TRBJ2-1|NA|TRBV20-1|TRBD2
CSASHPAGGKPHEQFF
TGCAGTGCTAGTCATCCAGCGGGGGGGAAACCCCATGAGCAGTTCTTC
>TRBJ2-5|NA|TRBV11-2|NA
CASSLDDFQETQYF
TGTGCCAGCAGCTTAGACGACTTCCAAGAGACCCAGTACTTC
>TRBJ2-7|NA|TRBV20-1|NA
CSAPLQAASNEQYF
TGCAGTGCTCCTCTCCAGGCCGCCAGTAACGAGCAGTACTTC